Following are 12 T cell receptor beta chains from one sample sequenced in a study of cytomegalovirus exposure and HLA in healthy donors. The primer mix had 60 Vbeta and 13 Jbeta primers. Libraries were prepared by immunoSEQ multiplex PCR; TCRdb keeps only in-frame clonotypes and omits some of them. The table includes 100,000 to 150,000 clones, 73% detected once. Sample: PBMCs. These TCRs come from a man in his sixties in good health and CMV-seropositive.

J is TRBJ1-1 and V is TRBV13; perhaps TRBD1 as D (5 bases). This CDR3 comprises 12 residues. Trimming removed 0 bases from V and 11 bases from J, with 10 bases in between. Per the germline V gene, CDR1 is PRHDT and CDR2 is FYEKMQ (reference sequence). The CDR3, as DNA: TGTGCCAGCAGCTTAGGAGCAGGGTCGGCTTTCTTT. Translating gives CASSLGAGSAFF.

CDR3 nucleotides: TGTGCCACCAGCAGCGGGGACAGTTGGGGCGAGCAGTACTTC. Translated: CATSSGDSWGEQYF. The chain carries TRBV15 and TRBJ2-7; the match to TRBD1 covers 7 bases. The CDR3 consists of 14 residues. The ends lost 3 bases at V and 6 bases at J; junction bases unmatched: 8. Germline V gene sequence: CDR1 LNHNV, CDR2 YYDKDF (reference sequence).

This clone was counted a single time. For the CDR3, the DNA is TGCGCCAGCAGCTTTAGCGTTCCAGATACGCAGTATTTT. Translation gives CASSFSVPDTQYF. V is TRBV5-1 and J is TRBJ2-3, with D possibly TRBD2 on 5 matching bases. The CDR3 extends over 13 amino acids. Germline loops: CDR1 SGHRS, CDR2 YFSETQ. V was shortened by 2 bases and J by 4 bases, with 8 bases between the two germline ends.

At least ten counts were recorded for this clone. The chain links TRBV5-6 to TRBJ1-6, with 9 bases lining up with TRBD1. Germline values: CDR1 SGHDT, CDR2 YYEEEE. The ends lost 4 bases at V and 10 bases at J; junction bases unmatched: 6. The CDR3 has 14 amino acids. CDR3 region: CASSPTTGGSPLHF. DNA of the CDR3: TGTGCCAGCAGCCCCACGACAGGGGGATCACCCCTCCACTTT.

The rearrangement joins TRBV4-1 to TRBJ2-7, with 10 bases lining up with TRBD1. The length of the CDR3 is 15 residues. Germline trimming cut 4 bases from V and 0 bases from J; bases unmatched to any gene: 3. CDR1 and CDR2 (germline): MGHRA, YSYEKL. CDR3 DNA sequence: TGCGCCAGCAGCCGGACAGGGGGGGACTCCTACGAGCAGTACTTC. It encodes CASSRTGGDSYEQYF.

The CDR3 region is CASSFRGREAFF. CDR3 nucleotide sequence: TGTGCCAGCAGTTTCAGGGGGCGCGAAGCTTTCTTT. The chain is built from TRBV28 and TRBJ1-1, with 8 positions matching TRBD1. Germline values: CDR1 MDHEN, CDR2 SYDVKM. The V gene end was trimmed by 3 bases and the J gene end by 8 bases; junction bases not matched to a gene: 2. The CDR3 totals 12 residues. The full variable domain, rest sourced from reference TRBV28 and TRBJ1-1, is DVKVTQSSRYLVKRTGEKVFLECVQDMDHENMFWYRQDPGLGLRLIYFSYDVKMKEKGDIPEGYSVSREKKERFSLILESASTNQTSMYLCASSFRGREAFFGQGTRLTVV.

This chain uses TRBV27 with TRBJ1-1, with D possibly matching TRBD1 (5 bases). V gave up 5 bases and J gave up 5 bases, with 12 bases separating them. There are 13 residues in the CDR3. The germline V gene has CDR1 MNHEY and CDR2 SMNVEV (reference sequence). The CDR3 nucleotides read TGTGCCAGCAGTCGAGGGGAGGGTACTGAAGCTTTCTTT. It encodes CASSRGEGTEAFF.

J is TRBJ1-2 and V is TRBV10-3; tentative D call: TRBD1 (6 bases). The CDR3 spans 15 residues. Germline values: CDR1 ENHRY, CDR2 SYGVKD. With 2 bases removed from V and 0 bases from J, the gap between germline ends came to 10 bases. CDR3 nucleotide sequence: TGTGCCATCAGTGAGACGACAGGTACTAACTATGGCTACACCTTC. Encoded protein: CAISETTGTNYGYTF.

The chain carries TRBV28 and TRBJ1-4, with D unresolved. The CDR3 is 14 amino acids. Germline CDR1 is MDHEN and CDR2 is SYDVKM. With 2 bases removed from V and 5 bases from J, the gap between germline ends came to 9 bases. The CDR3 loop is CASSLQAANEKLFF. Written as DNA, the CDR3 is TGTGCCAGCAGTTTACAGGCCGCGAATGAAAAACTGTTTTTT.

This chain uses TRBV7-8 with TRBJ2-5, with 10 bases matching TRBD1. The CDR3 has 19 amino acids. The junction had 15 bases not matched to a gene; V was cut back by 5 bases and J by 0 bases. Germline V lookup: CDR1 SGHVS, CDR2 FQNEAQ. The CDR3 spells CASSQFAGTGVQYQETQYF. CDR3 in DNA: TGTGCCAGCAGCCAGTTCGCAGGGACAGGGGTTCAGTACCAAGAGACCCAGTACTTC. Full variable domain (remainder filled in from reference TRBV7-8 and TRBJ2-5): GAGVSQSPRYKVAKRGQDVALRCDPISGHVSLFWYQQALGQGPEFLTYFQNEAQLDKSGLPSDRFFAERPEGSVSTLKIQRTQQEDSAVYLCASSQFAGTGVQYQETQYFGPGTRLLVL.

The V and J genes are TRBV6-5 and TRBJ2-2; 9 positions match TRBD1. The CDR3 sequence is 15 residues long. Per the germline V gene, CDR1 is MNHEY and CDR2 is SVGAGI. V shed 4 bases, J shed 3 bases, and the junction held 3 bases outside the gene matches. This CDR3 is CASSSQGADTGELFF. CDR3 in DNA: TGTGCCAGCAGTTCACAGGGGGCCGACACCGGGGAGCTGTTTTTT.

CDR3 amino acids: CASRGTGAPEAFF. DNA for the CDR3: TGCGCCAGCAGAGGGACAGGGGCCCCTGAAGCTTTCTTT. The chain recombines TRBV10-2 with TRBJ1-1, with 10 bases aligning to TRBD1. Germline V gene lookup returns CDR1 WSHSY and CDR2 SAAADI. This CDR3 contains 13 residues. Trimming removed 6 bases from V and 6 bases from J; junction bases left unmatched: 4.